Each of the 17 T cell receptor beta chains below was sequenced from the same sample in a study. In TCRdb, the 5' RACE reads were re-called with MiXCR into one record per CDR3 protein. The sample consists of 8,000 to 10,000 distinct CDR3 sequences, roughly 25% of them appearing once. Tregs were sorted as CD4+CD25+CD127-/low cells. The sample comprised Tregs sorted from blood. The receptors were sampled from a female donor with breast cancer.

This CDR3 is CASSSIAGGSYEQYF. The CDR3 nucleotides are TGTGCCAGCAGCTCGATAGCGGGAGGGTCCTACGAGCAGTACTTC. The chain combines TRBV11-2 with TRBJ2-7, with 11 bases identical to TRBD2. V trimming: 4 bases; J trimming: 1 base; junction bases outside the gene matches: 3. The germline CDR1 and CDR2 sequences are SGHAT and FQNNGV. This CDR3 contains 15 residues.

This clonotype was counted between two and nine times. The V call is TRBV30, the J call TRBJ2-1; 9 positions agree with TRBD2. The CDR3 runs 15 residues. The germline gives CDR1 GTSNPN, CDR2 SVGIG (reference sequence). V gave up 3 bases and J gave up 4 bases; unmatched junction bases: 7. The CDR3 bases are TGTGCCTGGAGCTTTGCTAGCGGGAAATACAATGAGCAGTTCTTC. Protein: CAWSFASGKYNEQFF. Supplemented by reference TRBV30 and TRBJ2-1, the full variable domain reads SQTIHQWPATLVQPVGSPLSLECTVEGTSNPNLYWYRQAAGRGLQLLFYSVGIGQISSEVPQNLSASRPQDRQFILSSKKLLLSDSGFYLCAWSFASGKYNEQFFGPGTRLTVL.

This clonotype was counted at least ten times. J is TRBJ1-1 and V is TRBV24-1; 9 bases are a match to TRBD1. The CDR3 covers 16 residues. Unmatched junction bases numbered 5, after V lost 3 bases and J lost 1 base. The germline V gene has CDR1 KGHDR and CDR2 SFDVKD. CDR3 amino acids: CATSDGTGPTNTEAFF. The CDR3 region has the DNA TGTGCCACCAGTGATGGGACAGGGCCCACGAACACTGAAGCTTTCTTT.

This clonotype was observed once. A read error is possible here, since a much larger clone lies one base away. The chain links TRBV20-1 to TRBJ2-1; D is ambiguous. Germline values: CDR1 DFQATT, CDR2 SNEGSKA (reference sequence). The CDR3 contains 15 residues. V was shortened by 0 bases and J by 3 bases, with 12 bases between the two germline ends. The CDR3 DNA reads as TGCAGTGCTAGAGAGGTAGAGGATAACTACAATGAGCAGTTCTTC. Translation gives CSAREVEDNYNEQFF.

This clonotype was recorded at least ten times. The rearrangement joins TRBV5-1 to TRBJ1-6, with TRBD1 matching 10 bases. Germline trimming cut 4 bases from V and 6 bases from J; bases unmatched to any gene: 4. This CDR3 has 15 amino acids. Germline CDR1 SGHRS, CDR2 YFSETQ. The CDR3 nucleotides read TGCGCCAGCAGCACTGGGACAGGGGTTAATTCACCCCTCCACTTT. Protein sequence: CASSTGTGVNSPLHF.

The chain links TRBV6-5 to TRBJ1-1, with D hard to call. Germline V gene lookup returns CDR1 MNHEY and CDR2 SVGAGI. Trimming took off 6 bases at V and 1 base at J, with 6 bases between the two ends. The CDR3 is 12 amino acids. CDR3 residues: CASSSQNTEAFF. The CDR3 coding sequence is TGTGCCAGCAGCTCTCAGAACACTGAAGCTTTCTTT.

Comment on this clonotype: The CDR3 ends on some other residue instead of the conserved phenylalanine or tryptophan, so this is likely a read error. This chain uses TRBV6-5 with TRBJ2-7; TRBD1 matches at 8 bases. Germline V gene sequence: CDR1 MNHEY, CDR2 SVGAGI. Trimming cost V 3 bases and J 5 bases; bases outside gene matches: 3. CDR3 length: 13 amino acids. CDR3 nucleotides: TGTGCCAGCAGTTATGGCAGGGGGCACGAGCAGTACCTC. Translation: CASSYGRGHEQYL.

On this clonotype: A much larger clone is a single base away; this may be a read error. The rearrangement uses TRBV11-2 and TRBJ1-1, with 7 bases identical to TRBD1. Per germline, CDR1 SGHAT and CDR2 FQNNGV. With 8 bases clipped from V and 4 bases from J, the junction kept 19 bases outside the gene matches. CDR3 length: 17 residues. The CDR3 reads CASCDPQGVLPGTEAFF. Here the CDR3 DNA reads TGTGCCAGCTGCGACCCTCAGGGGGTGTTGCCGGGCACTGAAGCTTTCTTT.

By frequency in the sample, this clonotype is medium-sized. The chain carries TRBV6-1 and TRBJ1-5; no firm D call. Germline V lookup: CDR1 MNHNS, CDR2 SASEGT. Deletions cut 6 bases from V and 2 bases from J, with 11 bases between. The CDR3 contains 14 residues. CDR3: CASRVTYGNQPQHF. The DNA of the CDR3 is TGTGCCAGCAGGGTTACATACGGCAATCAGCCCCAGCATTTT.

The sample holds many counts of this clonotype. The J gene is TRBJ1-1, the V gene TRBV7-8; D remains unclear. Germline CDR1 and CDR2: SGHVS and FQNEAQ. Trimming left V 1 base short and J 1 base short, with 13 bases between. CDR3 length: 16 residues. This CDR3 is CASSLVRVGGNTEAFF. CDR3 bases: TGTGCCAGCAGCTTAGTCCGGGTAGGCGGGAACACTGAAGCTTTCTTT.

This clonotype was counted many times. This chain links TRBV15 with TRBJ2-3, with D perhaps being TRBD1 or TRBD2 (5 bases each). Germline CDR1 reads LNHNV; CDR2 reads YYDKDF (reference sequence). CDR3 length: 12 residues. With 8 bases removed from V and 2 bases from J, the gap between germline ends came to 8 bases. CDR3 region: CATRGDTDTQYF. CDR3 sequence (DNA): TGTGCCACCCGAGGGGACACAGATACGCAGTATTTT.

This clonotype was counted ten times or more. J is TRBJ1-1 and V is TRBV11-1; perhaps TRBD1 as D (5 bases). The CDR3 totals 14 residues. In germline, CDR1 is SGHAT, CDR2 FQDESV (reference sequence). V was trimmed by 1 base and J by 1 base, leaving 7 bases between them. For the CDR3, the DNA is TGTGCCAGCAGCTTAGTCGGGACGAACACTGAAGCTTTCTTT. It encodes CASSLVGTNTEAFF.

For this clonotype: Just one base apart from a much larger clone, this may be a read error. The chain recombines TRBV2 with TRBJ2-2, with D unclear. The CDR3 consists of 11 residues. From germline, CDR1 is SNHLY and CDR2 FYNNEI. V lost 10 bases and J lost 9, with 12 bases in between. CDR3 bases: TGTGCCAACCGAGGTGGAAGGGAGCTGTTTTTT. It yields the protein CANRGGRELFF. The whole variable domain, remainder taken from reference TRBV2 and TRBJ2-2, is EPEVTQTPSHQVTQMGQEVILRCVPISNHLYFYWYRQILGQKVEFLVSFYNNEISEKSEIFDDQFSVERPDGSNFTLKIRSTKLEDSAMYFCANRGGRELFFGEGSRLTVL.

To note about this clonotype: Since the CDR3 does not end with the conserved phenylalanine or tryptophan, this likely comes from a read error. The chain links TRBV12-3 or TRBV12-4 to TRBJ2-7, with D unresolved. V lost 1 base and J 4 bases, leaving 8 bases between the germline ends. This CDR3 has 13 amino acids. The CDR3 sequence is CASSLGSFYEQYI. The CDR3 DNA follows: TGTGCCAGCAGTTTAGGCTCATTTTACGAGCAGTACATC.

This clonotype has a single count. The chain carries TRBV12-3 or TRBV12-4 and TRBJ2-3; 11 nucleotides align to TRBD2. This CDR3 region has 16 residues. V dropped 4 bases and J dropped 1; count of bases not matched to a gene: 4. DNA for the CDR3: TGTGCCAGCAGTTGGCTAGCGGGAGGCCGCACAGATACGCAGTATTTT. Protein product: CASSWLAGGRTDTQYF.

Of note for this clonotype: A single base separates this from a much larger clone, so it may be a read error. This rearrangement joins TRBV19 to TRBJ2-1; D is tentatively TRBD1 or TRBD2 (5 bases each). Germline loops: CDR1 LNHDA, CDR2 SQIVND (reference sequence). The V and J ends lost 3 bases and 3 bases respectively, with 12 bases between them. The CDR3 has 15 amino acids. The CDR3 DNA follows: TGTGCCAGTAGTATTGGGGGATCCGGCTACAATGAGCAGTTCTTC. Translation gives CASSIGGSGYNEQFF.

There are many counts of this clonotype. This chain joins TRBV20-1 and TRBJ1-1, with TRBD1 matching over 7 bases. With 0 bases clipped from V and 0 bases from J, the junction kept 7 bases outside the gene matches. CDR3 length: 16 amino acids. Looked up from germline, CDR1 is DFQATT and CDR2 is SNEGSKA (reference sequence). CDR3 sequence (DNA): TGCAGTGCTAGAGACCGGGACAGAGATCTGAACACTGAAGCTTTCTTT. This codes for CSARDRDRDLNTEAFF.